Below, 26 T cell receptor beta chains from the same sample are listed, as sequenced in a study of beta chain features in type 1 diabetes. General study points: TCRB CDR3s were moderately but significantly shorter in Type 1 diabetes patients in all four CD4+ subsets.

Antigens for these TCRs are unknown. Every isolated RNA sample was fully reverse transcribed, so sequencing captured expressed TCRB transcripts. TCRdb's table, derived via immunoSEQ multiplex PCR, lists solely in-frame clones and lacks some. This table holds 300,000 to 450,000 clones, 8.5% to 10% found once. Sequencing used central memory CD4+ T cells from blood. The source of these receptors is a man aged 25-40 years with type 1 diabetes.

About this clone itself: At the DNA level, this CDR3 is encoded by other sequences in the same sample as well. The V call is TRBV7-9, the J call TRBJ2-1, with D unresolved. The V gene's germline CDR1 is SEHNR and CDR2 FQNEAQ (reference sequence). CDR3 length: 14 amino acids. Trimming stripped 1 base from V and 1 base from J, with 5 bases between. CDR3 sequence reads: CASSLEGSYNEQFF. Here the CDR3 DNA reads TGTGCCAGCAGCTTAGAAGGATCCTACAATGAGCAGTTCTTC. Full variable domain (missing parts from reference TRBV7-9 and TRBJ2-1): DTGVSQNPRHKITKRGQNVTFRCDPISEHNRLYWYRQTLGQGPEFLTYFQNEAQLEKSRLLSDRFSAERPKGSFSTLEIQRTEQGDSAMYLCASSLEGSYNEQFFGPGTRLTVL.

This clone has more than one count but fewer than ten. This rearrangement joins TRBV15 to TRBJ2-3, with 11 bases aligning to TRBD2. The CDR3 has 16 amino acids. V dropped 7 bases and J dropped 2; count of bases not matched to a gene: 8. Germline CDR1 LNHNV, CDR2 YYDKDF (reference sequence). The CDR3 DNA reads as TGTGCCACCACACAGGGGACTAGCGGTTTCACAGATACGCAGTATTTT. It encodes CATTQGTSGFTDTQYF. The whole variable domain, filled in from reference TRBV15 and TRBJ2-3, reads DAMVIQNPRYQVTQFGKPVTLSCSQTLNHNVMYWYQQKSSQAPKLLFHYYDKDFNNEADTPDNFQSRRPNTSFCFLDIRSPGLGDTAMYLCATTQGTSGFTDTQYFGPGTRLTVL.

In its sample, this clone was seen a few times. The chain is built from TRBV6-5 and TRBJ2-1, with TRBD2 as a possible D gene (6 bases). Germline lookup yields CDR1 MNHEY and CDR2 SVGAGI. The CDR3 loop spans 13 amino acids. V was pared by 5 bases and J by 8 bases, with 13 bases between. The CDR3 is CASSPQGGDEQFF. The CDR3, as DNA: TGTGCCAGCAGTCCGCAGGGCGGGGATGAGCAGTTCTTC.

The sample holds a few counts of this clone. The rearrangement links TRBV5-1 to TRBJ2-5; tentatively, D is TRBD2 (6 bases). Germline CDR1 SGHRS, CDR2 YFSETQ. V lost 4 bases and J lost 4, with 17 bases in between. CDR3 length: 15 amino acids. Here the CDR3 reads CASSLGGGRGETQYF. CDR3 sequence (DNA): TGCGCCAGCAGCCTGGGAGGAGGGAGAGGAGAGACCCAGTACTTC.

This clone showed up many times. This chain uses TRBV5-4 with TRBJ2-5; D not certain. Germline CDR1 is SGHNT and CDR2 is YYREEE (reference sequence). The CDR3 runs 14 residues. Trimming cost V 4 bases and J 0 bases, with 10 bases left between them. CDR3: CASSPDEYQETQYF. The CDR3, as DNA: TGTGCCAGCAGCCCGGACGAGTACCAAGAGACCCAGTACTTC.

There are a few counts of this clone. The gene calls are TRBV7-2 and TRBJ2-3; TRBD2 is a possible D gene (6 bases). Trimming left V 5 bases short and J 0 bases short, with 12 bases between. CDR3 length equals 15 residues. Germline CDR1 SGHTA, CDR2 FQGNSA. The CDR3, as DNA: TGTGCCAGCAGCCCCGGACTAACGAGCACAGATACGCAGTATTTT. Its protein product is CASSPGLTSTDTQYF.

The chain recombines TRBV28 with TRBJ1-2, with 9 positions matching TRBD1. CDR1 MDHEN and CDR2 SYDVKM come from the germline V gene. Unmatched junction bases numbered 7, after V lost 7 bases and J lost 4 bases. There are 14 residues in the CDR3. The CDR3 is CASNSGDRAYGYTF. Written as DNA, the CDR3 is TGTGCCAGCAACTCGGGGGACAGGGCCTATGGCTACACCTTC.

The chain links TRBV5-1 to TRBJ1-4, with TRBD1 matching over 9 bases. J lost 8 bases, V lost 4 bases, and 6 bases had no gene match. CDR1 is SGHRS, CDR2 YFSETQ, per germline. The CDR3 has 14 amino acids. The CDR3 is CASSLGQGPEKLFF. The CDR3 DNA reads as TGCGCCAGCAGCCTGGGACAGGGCCCAGAAAAACTGTTTTTT.

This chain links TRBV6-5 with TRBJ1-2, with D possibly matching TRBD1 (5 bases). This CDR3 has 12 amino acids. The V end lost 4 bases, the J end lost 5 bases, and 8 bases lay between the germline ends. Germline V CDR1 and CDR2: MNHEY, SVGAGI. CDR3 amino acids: CASSSAGYGYTF. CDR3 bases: TGTGCCAGCAGTTCGGCAGGGTATGGCTACACCTTC.

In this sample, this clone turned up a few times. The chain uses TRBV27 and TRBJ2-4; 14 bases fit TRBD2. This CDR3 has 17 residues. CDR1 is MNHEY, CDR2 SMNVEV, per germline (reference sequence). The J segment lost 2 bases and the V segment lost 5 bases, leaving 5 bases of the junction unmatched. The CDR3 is CASSRLAGGLTKNIQYF. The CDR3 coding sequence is TGTGCCAGCAGTCGACTAGCGGGAGGGCTTACCAAAAACATTCAGTACTTC.

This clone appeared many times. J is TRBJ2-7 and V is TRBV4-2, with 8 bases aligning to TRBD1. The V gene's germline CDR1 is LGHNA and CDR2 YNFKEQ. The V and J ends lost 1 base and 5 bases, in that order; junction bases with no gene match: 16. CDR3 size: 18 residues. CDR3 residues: CASSQVFGGGRGPDEQYF. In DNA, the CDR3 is TGTGCCAGCAGCCAAGTTTTTGGTGGCGGCAGGGGGCCCGACGAGCAGTACTTC.

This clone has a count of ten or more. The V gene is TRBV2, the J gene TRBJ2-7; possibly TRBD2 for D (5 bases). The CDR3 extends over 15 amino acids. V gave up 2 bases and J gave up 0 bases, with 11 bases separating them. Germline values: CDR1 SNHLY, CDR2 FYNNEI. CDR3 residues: CASSELGTSSYEQYF. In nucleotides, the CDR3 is TGTGCCAGCAGTGAATTGGGCACTAGCTCCTACGAGCAGTACTTC.

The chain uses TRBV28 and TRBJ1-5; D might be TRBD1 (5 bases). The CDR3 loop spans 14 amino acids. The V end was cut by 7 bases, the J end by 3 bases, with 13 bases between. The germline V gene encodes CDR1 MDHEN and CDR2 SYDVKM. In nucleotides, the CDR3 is TGTGCCAGCACCTGGGGGACCCACAATCAGCCCCAGCATTTT. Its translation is CASTWGTHNQPQHF. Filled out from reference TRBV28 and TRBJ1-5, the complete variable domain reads DVKVTQSSRYLVKRTGEKVFLECVQDMDHENMFWYRQDPGLGLRLIYFSYDVKMKEKGDIPEGYSVSREKKERFSLILESASTNQTSMYLCASTWGTHNQPQHFGDGTRLSIL.

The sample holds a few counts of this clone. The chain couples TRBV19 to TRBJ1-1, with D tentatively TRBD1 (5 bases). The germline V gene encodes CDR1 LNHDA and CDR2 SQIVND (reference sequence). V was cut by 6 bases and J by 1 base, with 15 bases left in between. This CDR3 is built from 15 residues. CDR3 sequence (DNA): TGTGCCAGTAGGAGAGGGGCTGGGAGGAACACTGAAGCTTTCTTT. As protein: CASRRGAGRNTEAFF.

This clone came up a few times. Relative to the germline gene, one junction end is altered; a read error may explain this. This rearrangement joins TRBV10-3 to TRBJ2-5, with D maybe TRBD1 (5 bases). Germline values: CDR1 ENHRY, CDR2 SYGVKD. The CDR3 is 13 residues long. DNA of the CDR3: TGTGCCAGCAGTTACGCAGGGCTAGAGACCCAGTACTTC. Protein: CASSYAGLETQYF.

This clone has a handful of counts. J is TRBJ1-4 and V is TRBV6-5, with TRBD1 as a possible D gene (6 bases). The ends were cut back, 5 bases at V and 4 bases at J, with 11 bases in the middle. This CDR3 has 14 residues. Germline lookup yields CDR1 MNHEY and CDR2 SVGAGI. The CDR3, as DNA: TGTGCCAGCAGTCAAGGACAGTATAATGAAAAACTGTTTTTT. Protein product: CASSQGQYNEKLFF.

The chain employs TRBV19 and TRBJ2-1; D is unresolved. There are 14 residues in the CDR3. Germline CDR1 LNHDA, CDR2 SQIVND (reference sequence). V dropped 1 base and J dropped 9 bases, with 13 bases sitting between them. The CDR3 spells CASSIGAQSSEQFF. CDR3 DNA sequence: TGTGCCAGTAGTATAGGGGCGCAGAGTAGTGAGCAGTTCTTC.

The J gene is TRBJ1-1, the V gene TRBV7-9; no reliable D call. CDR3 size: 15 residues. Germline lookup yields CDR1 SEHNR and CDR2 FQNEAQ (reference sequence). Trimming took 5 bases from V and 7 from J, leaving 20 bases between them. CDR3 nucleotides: TGTGCCAGCAGCCCCAAATCCCCAAATAATGGTGAAGCTTTCTTT. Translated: CASSPKSPNNGEAFF.

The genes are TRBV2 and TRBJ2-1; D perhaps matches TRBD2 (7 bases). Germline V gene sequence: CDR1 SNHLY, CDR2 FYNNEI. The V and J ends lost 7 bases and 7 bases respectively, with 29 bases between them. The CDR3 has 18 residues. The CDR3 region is CASTLRPSGGRLGNEQFF. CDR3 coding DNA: TGTGCCAGCACCCTTCGACCCTCGGGGGGCCGTCTCGGGAATGAGCAGTTCTTC.

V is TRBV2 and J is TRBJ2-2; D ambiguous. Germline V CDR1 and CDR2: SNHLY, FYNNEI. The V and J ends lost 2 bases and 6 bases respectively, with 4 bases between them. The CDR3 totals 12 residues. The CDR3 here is CASSEHAGELFF. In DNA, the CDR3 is TGTGCCAGCAGTGAACACGCCGGGGAGCTGTTTTTT.

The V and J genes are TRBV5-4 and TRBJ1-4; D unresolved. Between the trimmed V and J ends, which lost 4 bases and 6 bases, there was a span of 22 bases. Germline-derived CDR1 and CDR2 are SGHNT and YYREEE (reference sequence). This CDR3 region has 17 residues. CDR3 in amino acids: CASSPLPPDLSHEKLFF. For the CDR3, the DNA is TGTGCCAGCAGCCCCCTGCCCCCAGACCTCTCACATGAAAAACTGTTTTTT.

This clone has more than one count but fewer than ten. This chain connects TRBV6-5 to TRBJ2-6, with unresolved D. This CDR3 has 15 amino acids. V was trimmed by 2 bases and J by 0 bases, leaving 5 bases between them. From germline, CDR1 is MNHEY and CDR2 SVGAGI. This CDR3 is CASSYSRSGANVLTF. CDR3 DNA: TGTGCCAGCAGTTACAGCCGCTCTGGGGCCAACGTCCTGACTTTC.

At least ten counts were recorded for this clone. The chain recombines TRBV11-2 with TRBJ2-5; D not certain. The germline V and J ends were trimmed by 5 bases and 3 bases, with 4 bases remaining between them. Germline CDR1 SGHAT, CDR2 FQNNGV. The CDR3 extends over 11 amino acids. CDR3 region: CASSPKETQYF. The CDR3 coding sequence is TGTGCCAGCAGCCCCAAAGAGACCCAGTACTTC.

This CDR3 reads CASSQSGPGTDTQYF. The CDR3 coding sequence is TGCGCCAGCAGCCAATCGGGGCCGGGTACAGATACGCAGTATTTT. The chain joins TRBV4-3 to TRBJ2-3; either TRBD1 or TRBD2 may fit D (5 bases each). The CDR3 covers 15 residues. Germline lookup yields CDR1 LGHNA and CDR2 YSLEER. V lost 2 bases and J 3 bases, leaving 12 bases between the germline ends.

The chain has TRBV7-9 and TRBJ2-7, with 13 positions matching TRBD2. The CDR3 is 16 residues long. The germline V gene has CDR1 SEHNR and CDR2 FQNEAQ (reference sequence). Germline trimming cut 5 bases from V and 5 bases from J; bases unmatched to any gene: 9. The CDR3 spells CASSPGELAGGNEQYF. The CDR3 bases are TGTGCCAGCAGCCCCGGTGAACTAGCGGGAGGGAACGAGCAGTACTTC. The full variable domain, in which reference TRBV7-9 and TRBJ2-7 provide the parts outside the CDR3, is DTGVSQNPRHKITKRGQNVTFRCDPISEHNRLYWYRQTLGQGPEFLTYFQNEAQLEKSRLLSDRFSAERPKGSFSTLEIQRTEQGDSAMYLCASSPGELAGGNEQYFGPGTRLTVT.

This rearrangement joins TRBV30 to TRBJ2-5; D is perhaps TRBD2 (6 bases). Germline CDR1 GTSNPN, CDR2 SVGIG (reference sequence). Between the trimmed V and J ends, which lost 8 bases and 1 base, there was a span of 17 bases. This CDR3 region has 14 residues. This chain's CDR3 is CASSPTGLQETQYF. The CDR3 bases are TGTGCCAGCAGCCCTACGGGACTCCAAGAGACCCAGTACTTC.